In this sample, the clone carrying this TCR beta chain turned up once. The sample has other DNA sequences that encode this CDR3 too. These data originate in a study of blood T cell repertoires in COVID-19. In the study overall: Sites in the United States, Italy and Spain provided acute and convalescent COVID-19 samples.

As processed by the authors: Estimation of nucleated cell counts was performed using reference gene primer amplification. Sequencing used immunoSEQ multiplex PCR; TCRdb keeps in-frame clones, though not all of them. Clonal size and the V and J genes are those of that table, whereas D and trimming came from the DNA. The data contain around 470,000 clones, about 88% of them singletons. The CDR3 loop spans 15 amino acids. Deletions cut 0 bases from V and 2 bases from J, with 8 bases between. Germline V gives CDR1 MNHEY, CDR2 SVGAGI. The clonotype comes from a man aged 18 to 30 with COVID-19, enrolled during active disease. The chain uses TRBV6-5 and TRBJ1-5; D is undetermined. Sequencing was carried out using peripheral blood. CDR3 in DNA: TGTGCCAGCAGTTACTCGGGGAGGGGCAATCAGCCCCAGCATTTT. Encoded protein: CASSYSGRGNQPQHF.